The source of this T cell receptor (beta chain) is a study of post-analysis software for immune sequencing data. This clonotype was detected once. Its antigen is as yet unknown. Study conclusions and caveats: When the samples were clustered directly with F measure, those that had been prepared in the same batch showed strong co-clustering. Comparison of patients with controls showed about 5 TRBV segments more frequent in patients, TRBV5-6, TRBV5-1 and TRBV20-1 among them.

Unique molecular identifiers had been added to the TCR beta cDNA libraries. TCRdb processed the PCR reads anew with MiXCR; each CDR3 protein has one entry. This table has hundreds of thousands of distinct CDR3 sequences, 30% to 45% appearing once. Per the germline V gene, CDR1 is DFQATT and CDR2 is SNEGSKA (reference sequence). This CDR3 is 13 amino acids long. With 7 bases clipped from V and 6 bases from J, the junction kept 9 bases outside the gene matches. The chain joins TRBV20-1 to TRBJ2-5; 9 nucleotides match TRBD1. What was sequenced was blood. This TCR came from a girl between 2 and 10 years old with multiple sclerosis. The CDR3 nucleotides read TGCAGTGGGACAGGGGACATCCCTCAGACCCAGTACTTC. Protein product: CSGTGDIPQTQYF.